The rows below give T cell receptor beta chains drawn from one sample of a study of blood T cell repertoires in COVID-19. Clones were read by immunoSEQ multiplex PCR, and TCRdb kept only the in-frame ones, dropping some. Of 150,000 to 200,000 clones in the sample, roughly 91% were seen once. The material sequenced was peripheral blood. All receptors come from a middle-aged man with active or convalescent COVID-19. Both conserved end residues are part of each CDR3. A D gene is named only where the DNA matches it firmly. Not all rows give a size; the values are once, few, many and, for expanded clones, a class.

D gene: TRBD1; V gene: TRBV19; J gene: TRBJ1-1; clone size: .; CDR3 DNA: TGTGCCAGTAGACGACAGGGACTGGTTACTGAAGCTTTCTTT; CDR3 protein: CASRRQGLVTEAFF
D gene: .; V gene: TRBV11-3; J gene: TRBJ2-2; clone size: .; CDR3 DNA: TGTGCCAGCAGCGCCCAGGGGAAGGACACCGGGGAGCTGTTTTTT; CDR3 protein: CASSAQGKDTGELFF
D gene: .; V gene: TRBV29-1; J gene: TRBJ2-1; clone size: .; CDR3 DNA: TGCAGCGTTGATGCACCCTCGGACAATGAGCAGTTCTTC; CDR3 protein: CSVDAPSDNEQFF
D gene: TRBD1; V gene: TRBV19; J gene: TRBJ1-1; clone size: once; CDR3 DNA: TGTGCCAGTAGTATCAGGGGGACTTGGGAAGCTTTCTTT; CDR3 protein: CASSIRGTWEAFF
D gene: .; V gene: TRBV6-2/TRBV6-3; J gene: TRBJ1-2; clone size: .; CDR3 DNA: TGTGCCAGCAGCGGGCTGAGCTATGGCTACACCTTC; CDR3 protein: CASSGLSYGYTF
D gene: TRBD1; V gene: TRBV7-2; J gene: TRBJ2-1; clone size: .; CDR3 DNA: TGTGCCAGCAGCCCAACAGGGGGATACAATGAGCAGTTCTTC; CDR3 protein: CASSPTGGYNEQFF
D gene: .; V gene: TRBV11-1; J gene: TRBJ1-2; clone size: few; CDR3 DNA: TGTGCCAGCAGCTTAGGGGCCTCCCTAGGCTACACCTTC; CDR3 protein: CASSLGASLGYTF
D gene: .; V gene: TRBV2; J gene: TRBJ1-1; clone size: .; CDR3 DNA: TGTGCCAGCAGTGTACAGAGGAACACTGAAGCTTTCTTT; CDR3 protein: CASSVQRNTEAFF
D gene: .; V gene: TRBV6-9; J gene: TRBJ2-5; clone size: .; CDR3 DNA: TGTGCCGACCCGGGGGGCTTCGAGACCCAGTACTTC; CDR3 protein: CADPGGFETQYF
D gene: TRBD1; V gene: TRBV7-8; J gene: TRBJ2-2; clone size: .; CDR3 DNA: TGTGCCAGCAGCCACCGGGACAGGGGGCAAGGCGGGGAGCTGTTTTTT; CDR3 protein: CASSHRDRGQGGELFF
D gene: TRBD2; V gene: TRBV4-1; J gene: TRBJ2-7; clone size: .; CDR3 DNA: TGCGCCAGCAGCTACCGACTGGGACTAGCGAACTCCTACGAGCAGTACTTC; CDR3 protein: CASSYRLGLANSYEQYF